What follows are 29 T cell receptor beta chains derived from one specimen sequenced in a study of vaccination and CD4 T cells after COVID-19. With the Oncomine TCR Beta short-read assay, DNA from cultured CD4+ T cells was sequenced. MiXCR, applied by TCRdb to the PCR reads, yields one record per CDR3 protein. The sample has about 25,000 distinct CDR3 sequences; 28% are singletons. Time point indicated: late sampling 161 to 241 days after vaccination in a few convalescent patients. Sample treatment: roughly 11-day PBMC culture with coronavirus spike peptide pools or control peptides (ViraFEST assay). Their target antigens are unknown. The material was CD4+ T cells from blood, cultured in vitro, obtained about 7 months after SARS-CoV-2 vaccination. Source of these receptors: a human donor who had recovered from COVID-19.

This chain joins TRBV27 and TRBJ2-6; a weak D match, TRBD1 (5 bases). This CDR3 is built from 15 residues. V shed 3 bases and J shed 2 bases, with 8 bases lying between them. Germline-derived CDR1 and CDR2 are MNHEY and SMNVEV (reference sequence). CDR3 DNA sequence: TGTGCCAGCAGTTTCCAGGGCCCTGGGGCCAACGTCCTGACTTTC. Translation: CASSFQGPGANVLTF.

By share of the sample, this clonotype is medium-sized. The CDR3 loop reads CSANSGTGIQPQHF. The CDR3 DNA reads TGCAGTGCAAACTCCGGGACAGGGATTCAGCCCCAGCATTTT. The gene calls are TRBV20-1 and TRBJ1-5; 9 bases align to TRBD1. CDR1 and CDR2 from the germline V gene are DFQATT and SNEGSKA (reference sequence). This CDR3 is 14 amino acids long. Trimming took 6 bases from V and 6 from J; bases not matched to a gene: 9.

This clonotype was seen a few times. The chain combines TRBV28 with TRBJ2-7; TRBD1 is a possible D gene (6 bases). Trimming took 6 bases from V and 2 from J, leaving 14 bases between them. Per the germline V gene, CDR1 is MDHEN and CDR2 is SYDVKM. The CDR3 covers 14 residues. This CDR3 reads CASSRQAGTYEQYF. The DNA for the CDR3 is TGTGCCAGCAGCCGACAGGCAGGGACCTACGAGCAGTACTTC.

The chain employs TRBV2 and TRBJ2-7; tentative D call: TRBD2 (7 bases). The CDR3 covers 16 residues. CDR1 and CDR2 (germline): SNHLY, FYNNEI. The V end lost 4 bases, the J end lost 3 bases, and 19 bases lay between the germline ends. The CDR3, as DNA: TGTGCCAGCAGTGCACGGAGGCGGGGGCATCACTACGAGCAGTACTTC. Its translation: CASSARRRGHHYEQYF.

Worth noting for this clonotype: The junction shows a germline mismatch at one end, possibly a read error. The rearrangement links TRBV20-1 to TRBJ2-7; TRBD1 matches at 10 bases. CDR1 and CDR2 from the germline V gene are DFQATT and SNEGSKA (reference sequence). This CDR3 contains 14 residues. The CDR3, as DNA: TGCAGTGCTATTCGGACAGGGGGAATCTACGGGCAGTACTTC. Encoded protein: CSAIRTGGIYGQYF.

This clonotype was found a few times. The chain is built from TRBV7-9 and TRBJ2-5; no clear D gene. The CDR3 loop spans 13 amino acids. In germline, CDR1 is SEHNR, CDR2 FQNEAQ (reference sequence). Trimming pared 2 bases from V and 6 bases from J, leaving 10 bases between. The CDR3 nucleotides read TGTGCCAGCAGCTTAAATCAGCAAAAGACCCAGTACTTC. Translating gives CASSLNQQKTQYF.

V and J are TRBV19 and TRBJ2-7; TRBD2 aligns across 11 bases. J lost 2 bases, V lost 3 bases, and 0 bases had no gene match. The CDR3 is 14 residues long. The germline CDR1 and CDR2 sequences are LNHDA and SQIVND (reference sequence). The CDR3 bases are TGTGCCAGTAGTATGACTAGCGGGACCTACGAGCAGTACTTC. This gives the protein CASSMTSGTYEQYF.

This clonotype was seen ten or more times. The V gene is TRBV20-1, the J gene TRBJ1-6; 7 nucleotides match TRBD1. CDR1 and CDR2 (germline): DFQATT, SNEGSKA (reference sequence). Germline trimming cut 3 bases from V and 10 bases from J; bases unmatched to any gene: 9. The CDR3 sequence is 14 residues long. DNA for the CDR3: TGCAGTGCTAGCATCGACAGGGTCGGATCACCCCTCCACTTT. This codes for CSASIDRVGSPLHF.

The V gene is TRBV5-1, the J gene TRBJ1-1; unclear D gene. The CDR3 totals 15 residues. V was pared by 1 base and J by 2 bases, with 12 bases between. Germline V CDR1 and CDR2: SGHRS, YFSETQ. CDR3 coding DNA: TGCGCCAGCAGCTTGTTACCGGGTCGAAACACTGAAGCTTTCTTT. This gives the protein CASSLLPGRNTEAFF. The entire variable domain, with the rest obtained from reference TRBV5-1 and TRBJ1-1, is as follows: KAGVTQTPRYLIKTRGQQVTLSCSPISGHRSVSWYQQTPGQGLQFLFEYFSETQRNKGNFPGRFSGRQFSNSRSEMNVSTLELGDSALYLCASSLLPGRNTEAFFGQGTRLTVV.

This clonotype was counted between two and nine times. The chain links TRBV20-1 to TRBJ1-2, with TRBD1 identical over 8 bases. The CDR3 loop spans 14 amino acids. Trimming at V came to 3 bases and at J to 4 bases, leaving 7 bases not matched to a gene. Per the germline V gene, CDR1 is DFQATT and CDR2 is SNEGSKA (reference sequence). The chain's CDR3 is CSASQGADIYGYTF. The CDR3 region has the DNA TGCAGTGCTAGCCAGGGGGCGGACATCTATGGCTACACCTTC.

The chain links TRBV20-1 to TRBJ2-1; 7 nucleotides align to TRBD2. After removal of 6 bases from V and 5 bases from J, the junction contained 13 bases not matched to a gene. The germline V gene has CDR1 DFQATT and CDR2 SNEGSKA (reference sequence). CDR3 length: 15 residues. The CDR3 bases are TGCAGTGCCTTTACCGGGACTATCGGGCACAATGAGCAGTTCTTC. Translation: CSAFTGTIGHNEQFF.

This clonotype appeared many times. The chain recombines TRBV7-9 with TRBJ1-6; D may be TRBD1 (5 bases). This CDR3 region has 17 residues. Between the trimmed V and J ends, which lost 4 bases and 0 bases, there was a span of 13 bases. Germline V CDR1 and CDR2: SEHNR, FQNEAQ (reference sequence). CDR3 residues: CASSSPGRSSYNSPLHF. CDR3 in DNA: TGTGCCAGCAGCTCCCCGGGACGGAGCTCCTATAATTCACCCCTCCACTTT. The full variable domain, completed using reference TRBV7-9 and TRBJ1-6, is DTGVSQNPRHKITKRGQNVTFRCDPISEHNRLYWYRQTLGQGPEFLTYFQNEAQLEKSRLLSDRFSAERPKGSFSTLEIQRTEQGDSAMYLCASSSPGRSSYNSPLHFGNGTRLTVT.

The DNA of the CDR3 is TGCAGTGCTAGAGATATCGGACGGTATGGGCGGGGGGGACGCCAAGAGACCCAGTACTTC. Protein: CSARDIGRYGRGGRQETQYF. The rearrangement joins TRBV20-1 to TRBJ2-5; 9 bases agree with TRBD2. V dropped 0 bases and J dropped 1; count of bases not matched to a gene: 18. CDR1 DFQATT and CDR2 SNEGSKA come from the germline V gene (reference sequence). The CDR3 has 20 residues.

The chain couples TRBV7-2 to TRBJ1-5; D gene uncertain. V gave up 1 base and J gave up 6 bases, with 7 bases separating them. This CDR3 comprises 13 residues. Germline V gene lookup returns CDR1 SGHTA and CDR2 FQGNSA. DNA of the CDR3: TGTGCCAGCAGCTTAGATATGACTCAGCCCCAGCATTTT. As protein: CASSLDMTQPQHF. Looking up the rest from reference TRBV7-2 and TRBJ1-5 gives the full variable domain: GAGVSQSPSNKVTEKGKDVELRCDPISGHTALYWYRQSLGQGLEFLIYFQGNSAPDKSGLPSDRFSAERTGGSVSTLTIQRTQQEDSAVYLCASSLDMTQPQHFGDGTRLSIL.

This chain links TRBV19 with TRBJ2-7, with 13 bases that match TRBD2. Germline values: CDR1 LNHDA, CDR2 SQIVND (reference sequence). The CDR3 has 18 amino acids. After removal of 3 bases from V and 1 base from J, the junction contained 9 bases not matched to a gene. The CDR3 here is CASSMGLAGPQISYEQYF. The DNA of the CDR3 is TGTGCCAGTAGTATGGGACTAGCGGGGCCCCAGATATCCTACGAGCAGTACTTC.

This clonotype was observed a handful of times. The V gene is TRBV4-1, the J gene TRBJ1-2, with unresolved D. There are 17 residues in the CDR3. Deletions cut 2 bases from V and 3 bases from J, with 19 bases between. The germline gives CDR1 MGHRA, CDR2 YSYEKL. The CDR3 region is CASSQSRTAQGHYGYTF. For the CDR3, the DNA is TGCGCCAGCAGCCAATCTAGAACGGCGCAAGGGCACTATGGCTACACCTTC.

This clonotype was recorded only once. The V and J genes are TRBV29-1 and TRBJ1-1; 9 positions match TRBD1. Unmatched junction bases numbered 6, after V lost 3 bases and J lost 1 base. The CDR3 sequence is 15 residues long. Germline lookup yields CDR1 SQVTM and CDR2 ANQGSEA. CDR3 protein: CSVDPGQGTNTEAFF. The CDR3, as DNA: TGCAGCGTTGACCCGGGACAGGGAACGAACACTGAAGCTTTCTTT. Looking up the rest from reference TRBV29-1 and TRBJ1-1 gives the full variable domain: SAVISQKPSRDICQRGTSLTIQCQVDSQVTMMFWYRQQPGQSLTLIATANQGSEATYESGFVIDKFPISRPNLTFSTLTVSNMSPEDSSIYLCSVDPGQGTNTEAFFGQGTRLTVV.

The chain links TRBV20-1 to TRBJ1-5; D is uncertain. CDR1 and CDR2 (germline): DFQATT, SNEGSKA (reference sequence). The CDR3 runs to 14 residues. V was trimmed by 3 bases and J by 5 bases, leaving 14 bases between them. CDR3 region: CSASVPGIDQPQHF. In DNA, the CDR3 is TGCAGTGCTAGCGTACCGGGGATTGATCAGCCCCAGCATTTT.

The J gene is TRBJ2-7, the V gene TRBV7-2; 9 bases agree with TRBD2. The V segment lost 0 bases and the J segment 1 base; nucleotides outside the gene matches: 1. Per germline, CDR1 SGHTA and CDR2 FQGNSA. CDR3 length: 15 residues. CDR3 protein: CASSLASGRSYEQYF. CDR3 coding DNA: TGTGCCAGCAGCTTAGCTAGCGGGAGATCCTACGAGCAGTACTTC.

This clonotype has more than one count but fewer than ten. V is TRBV24-1 and J is TRBJ2-6, with a tentative D call TRBD1 (6 bases). CDR1 and CDR2 (germline): KGHDR, SFDVKD. Trimming removed 2 bases at V and 2 bases at J, with 12 bases between. The CDR3 consists of 17 residues. CDR3 in amino acids: CATSDYRAKTGANVLTF. The CDR3 coding sequence is TGTGCCACCAGTGATTACAGGGCCAAGACTGGGGCCAACGTCCTGACTTTC.

This clonotype came up a few times. CDR3 protein: CASSLRMNTEAFF. CDR3 coding DNA: TGTGCCAGCAGTTTGCGAATGAACACTGAAGCTTTCTTT. This rearrangement joins TRBV27 to TRBJ1-1; D gene unclear. The V and J ends lost 3 bases and 0 bases respectively, with 5 bases between them. Germline lookup yields CDR1 MNHEY and CDR2 SMNVEV (reference sequence). The length of the CDR3 is 13 residues.

The chain employs TRBV6-1 and TRBJ1-1, with unresolved D. From germline, CDR1 is MNHNS and CDR2 SASEGT. Trimming cost V 6 bases and J 2 bases, with 10 bases left between them. The CDR3 totals 13 residues. The CDR3 region is CASRTPQNTEAFF. CDR3 coding DNA: TGTGCCAGCAGAACCCCACAAAACACTGAAGCTTTCTTT.

The V call is TRBV28, the J call TRBJ2-3, with a possible D match to TRBD2 (5 bases). From germline, CDR1 is MDHEN and CDR2 SYDVKM. The CDR3 is 18 amino acids. V lost 8 bases, J lost 2 bases, and 26 bases lay in between. CDR3 DNA: TGTGCCAGCCGTCGATTAAAAGGGAGTGGGGTTACCACAGATACGCAGTATTTT. This sequence encodes CASRRLKGSGVTTDTQYF.

The chain carries TRBV20-1 and TRBJ2-1, with TRBD2 matching 10 bases. The V gene end was trimmed by 0 bases and the J gene end by 7 bases; junction bases not matched to a gene: 6. Germline-derived CDR1 and CDR2 are DFQATT and SNEGSKA (reference sequence). This CDR3 has 15 residues. The CDR3, as DNA: TGCAGTGCTAGAGATTCCAGCGGGAGGGCGAATGAGCAGTTCTTC. Protein: CSARDSSGRANEQFF.

This clonotype has only a few counts. The V call is TRBV7-2, the J call TRBJ2-7, with 16 positions matching TRBD2. Trimming at V came to 6 bases and at J to 5 bases, leaving 10 bases not matched to a gene. Germline lookup yields CDR1 SGHTA and CDR2 FQGNSA. CDR3 length equals 17 residues. The CDR3 sequence is CASSRTGLAGGPNEQYF. The CDR3 DNA follows: TGTGCCAGCAGTCGAACGGGACTAGCGGGAGGGCCGAACGAGCAGTACTTC.

V and J are TRBV20-1 and TRBJ2-1, with TRBD2 matching 9 bases. Trimming took 1 base from V and 6 from J; bases not matched to a gene: 4. The CDR3 runs 14 residues. Germline V gene data show CDR1 as DFQATT and CDR2 as SNEGSKA (reference sequence). The CDR3 region is CSARGSGSRNEQFF. The CDR3 DNA reads as TGCAGTGCTAGAGGTAGCGGGAGCCGCAATGAGCAGTTCTTC.

The V call is TRBV20-1, the J call TRBJ2-1; possible D gene TRBD2, 6 bases. The V end was cut by 5 bases, the J end by 2 bases, with 19 bases between. This CDR3 has 16 amino acids. From germline, CDR1 is DFQATT and CDR2 SNEGSKA (reference sequence). DNA of the CDR3: TGCAGTGCTCCACCTGTGGGGAGGACCGCCTACAATGAGCAGTTCTTC. Its translation is CSAPPVGRTAYNEQFF.

V usage is TRBV18 and J usage is TRBJ2-7; D remains ambiguous. Germline loops: CDR1 KGHSH, CDR2 LQKENI. CDR3 size: 13 residues. V was shortened by 3 bases and J by 6 bases, with 12 bases between the two germline ends. The DNA of the CDR3 is TGTGCCAGCTCACCCCCGTCAGCTCGCGAGCAGTACTTC. Amino acid sequence: CASSPPSAREQYF.

In its sample, this clonotype was seen a few times. The V gene is TRBV2, the J gene TRBJ2-3, with unresolved D. Germline V CDR1 and CDR2: SNHLY, FYNNEI. V was cut by 6 bases and J by 6 bases, with 4 bases left in between. The CDR3 loop spans 10 amino acids. CDR3 coding DNA: TGTGCCAGCAGATCGGATACGCAGTATTTT. Its protein product is CASRSDTQYF.